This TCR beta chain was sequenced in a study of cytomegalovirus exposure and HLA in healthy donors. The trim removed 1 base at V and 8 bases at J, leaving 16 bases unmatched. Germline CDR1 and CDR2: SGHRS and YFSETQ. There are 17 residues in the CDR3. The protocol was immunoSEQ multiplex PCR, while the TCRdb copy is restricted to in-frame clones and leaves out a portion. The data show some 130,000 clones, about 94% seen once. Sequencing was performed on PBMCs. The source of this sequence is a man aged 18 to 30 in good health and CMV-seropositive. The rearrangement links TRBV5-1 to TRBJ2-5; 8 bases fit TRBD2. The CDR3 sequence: CASSLFGVAGIRPTQYF. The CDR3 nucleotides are TGCGCCAGCAGCTTGTTCGGGGTAGCGGGAATCAGACCCACCCAGTACTTC.